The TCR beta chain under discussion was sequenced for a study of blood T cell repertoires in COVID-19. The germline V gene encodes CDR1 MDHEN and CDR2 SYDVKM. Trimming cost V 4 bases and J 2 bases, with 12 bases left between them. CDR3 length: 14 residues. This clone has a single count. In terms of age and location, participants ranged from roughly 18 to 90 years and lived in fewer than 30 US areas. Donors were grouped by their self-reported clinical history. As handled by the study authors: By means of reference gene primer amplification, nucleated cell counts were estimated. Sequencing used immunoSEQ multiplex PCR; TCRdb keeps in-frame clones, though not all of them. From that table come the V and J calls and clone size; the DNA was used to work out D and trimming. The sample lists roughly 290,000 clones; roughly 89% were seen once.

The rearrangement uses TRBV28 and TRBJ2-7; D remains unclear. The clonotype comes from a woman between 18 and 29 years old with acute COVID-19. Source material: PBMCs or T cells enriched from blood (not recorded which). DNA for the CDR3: TGTGCCAGCAGTTCCCTCGGCGGTACCTACGAGCAGTACTTC. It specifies CASSSLGGTYEQYF.